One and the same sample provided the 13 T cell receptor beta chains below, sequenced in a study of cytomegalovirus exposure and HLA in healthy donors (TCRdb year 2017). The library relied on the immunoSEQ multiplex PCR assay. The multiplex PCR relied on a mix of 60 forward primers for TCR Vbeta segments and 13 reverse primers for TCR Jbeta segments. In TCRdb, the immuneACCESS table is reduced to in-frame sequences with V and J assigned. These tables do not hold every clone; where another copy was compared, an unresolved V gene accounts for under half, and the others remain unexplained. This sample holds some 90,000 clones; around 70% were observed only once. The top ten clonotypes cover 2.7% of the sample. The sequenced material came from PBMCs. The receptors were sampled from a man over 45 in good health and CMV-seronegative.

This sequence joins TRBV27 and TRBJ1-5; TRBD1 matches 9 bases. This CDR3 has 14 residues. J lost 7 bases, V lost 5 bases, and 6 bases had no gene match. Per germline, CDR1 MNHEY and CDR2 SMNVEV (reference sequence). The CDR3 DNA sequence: TGTGCCAGCAGTCTACAGGGGGCTGGGCAGCCCCAGCATTTT. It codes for CASSLQGAGQPQHF.

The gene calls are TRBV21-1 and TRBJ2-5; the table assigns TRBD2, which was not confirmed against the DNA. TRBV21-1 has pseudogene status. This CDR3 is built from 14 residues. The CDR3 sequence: CASSKASRGETQYF. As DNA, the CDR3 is TGTGCCAGCAGCAAAGCAAGCAGAGGCGAGACCCAGTACTTC.

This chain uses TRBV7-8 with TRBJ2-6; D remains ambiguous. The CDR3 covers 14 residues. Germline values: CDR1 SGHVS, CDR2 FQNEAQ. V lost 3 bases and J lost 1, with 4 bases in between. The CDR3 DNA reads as TGTGCCAGCAGCTTCAGGTCTGGGGCCAACGTCCTGACTTTC. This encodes CASSFRSGANVLTF.

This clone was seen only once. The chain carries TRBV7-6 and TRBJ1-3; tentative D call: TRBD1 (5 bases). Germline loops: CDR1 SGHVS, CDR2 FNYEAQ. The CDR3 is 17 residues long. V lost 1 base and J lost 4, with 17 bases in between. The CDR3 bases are TGTGCCAGCAGCTTAGGATTAGTGGGGGGGTCCGGAAACACCATATATTTT. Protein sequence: CASSLGLVGGSGNTIYF. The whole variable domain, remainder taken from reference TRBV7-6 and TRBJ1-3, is GAGVSQSPRYKVTKRGQDVALRCDPISGHVSLYWYRQALGQGPEFLTYFNYEAQQDKSGLPNDRFSAERPEGSISTLTIQRTEQRDSAMYRCASSLGLVGGSGNTIYFGEGSWLTVV.

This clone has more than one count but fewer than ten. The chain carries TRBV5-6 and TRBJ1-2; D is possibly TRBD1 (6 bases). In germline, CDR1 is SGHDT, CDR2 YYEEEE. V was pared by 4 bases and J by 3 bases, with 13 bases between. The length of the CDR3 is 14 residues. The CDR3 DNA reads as TGTGCCAGCAGCATTGGACAGAATCACTATGGCTACACCTTC. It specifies CASSIGQNHYGYTF.

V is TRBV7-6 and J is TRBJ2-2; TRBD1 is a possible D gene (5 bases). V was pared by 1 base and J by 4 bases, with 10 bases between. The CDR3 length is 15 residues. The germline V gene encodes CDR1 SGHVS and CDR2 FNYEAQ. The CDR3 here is CASSLEQAGTGELFF. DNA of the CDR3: TGTGCCAGCAGCTTAGAACAGGCTGGCACCGGGGAGCTGTTTTTT.

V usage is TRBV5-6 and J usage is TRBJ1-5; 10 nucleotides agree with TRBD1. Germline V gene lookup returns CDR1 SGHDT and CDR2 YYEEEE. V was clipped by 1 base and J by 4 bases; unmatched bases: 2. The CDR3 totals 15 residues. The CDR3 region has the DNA TGTGCCAGCAGCTTGTGGGACAGGGGAAATCAGCCCCAGCATTTT. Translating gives CASSLWDRGNQPQHF.

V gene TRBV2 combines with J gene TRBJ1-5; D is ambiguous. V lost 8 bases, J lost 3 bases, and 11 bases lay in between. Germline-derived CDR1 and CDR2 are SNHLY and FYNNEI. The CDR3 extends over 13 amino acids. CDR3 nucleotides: TGTGCCAGCCTTAGACAAATCAATCAGCCCCAGCATTTT. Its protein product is CASLRQINQPQHF.

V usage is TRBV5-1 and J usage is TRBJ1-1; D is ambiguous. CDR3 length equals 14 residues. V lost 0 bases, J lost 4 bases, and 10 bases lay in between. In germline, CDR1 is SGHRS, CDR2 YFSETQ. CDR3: CASSLGAGSTEAFF. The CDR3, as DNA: TGCGCCAGCAGCTTGGGGGCAGGAAGCACTGAAGCTTTCTTT.

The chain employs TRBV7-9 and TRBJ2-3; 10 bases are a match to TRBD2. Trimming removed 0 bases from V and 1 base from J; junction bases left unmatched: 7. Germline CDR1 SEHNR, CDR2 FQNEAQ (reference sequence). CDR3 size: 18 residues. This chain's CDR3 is CASSLAGAGGPGTDTQYF. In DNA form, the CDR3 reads TGTGCCAGCAGCTTAGCGGGAGCGGGGGGGCCCGGCACAGATACGCAGTATTTT.

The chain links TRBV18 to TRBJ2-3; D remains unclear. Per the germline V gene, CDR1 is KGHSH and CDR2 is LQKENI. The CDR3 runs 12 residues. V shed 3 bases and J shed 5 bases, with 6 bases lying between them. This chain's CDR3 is CASSPYRDTQYF. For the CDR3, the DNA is TGTGCCAGCTCACCCTACAGAGATACGCAGTATTTT. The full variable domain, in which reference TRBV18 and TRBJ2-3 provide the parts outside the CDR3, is NAGVMQNPRHLVRRRGQEARLRCSPMKGHSHVYWYRQLPEEGLKFMVYLQKENIIDESGMPKERFSAEFPKEGPSILRIQQVVRGDSAAYFCASSPYRDTQYFGPGTRLTVL.

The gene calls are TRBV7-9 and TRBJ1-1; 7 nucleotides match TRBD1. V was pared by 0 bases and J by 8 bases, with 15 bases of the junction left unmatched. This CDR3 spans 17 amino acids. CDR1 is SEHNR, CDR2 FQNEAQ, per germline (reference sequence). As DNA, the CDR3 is TGTGCCAGCAGCTTAGCTGGCAGGGGGACAATCTTCCCCGAAGCTTTCTTT. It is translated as CASSLAGRGTIFPEAFF.

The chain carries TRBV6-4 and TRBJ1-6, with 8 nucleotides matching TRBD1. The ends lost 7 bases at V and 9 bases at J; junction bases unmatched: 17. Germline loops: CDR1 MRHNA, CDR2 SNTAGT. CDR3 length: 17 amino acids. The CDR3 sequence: CASKNLLPGQGPSPLHF. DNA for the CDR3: TGTGCCAGCAAAAACTTGCTCCCCGGACAGGGTCCTTCACCCCTCCACTTT.